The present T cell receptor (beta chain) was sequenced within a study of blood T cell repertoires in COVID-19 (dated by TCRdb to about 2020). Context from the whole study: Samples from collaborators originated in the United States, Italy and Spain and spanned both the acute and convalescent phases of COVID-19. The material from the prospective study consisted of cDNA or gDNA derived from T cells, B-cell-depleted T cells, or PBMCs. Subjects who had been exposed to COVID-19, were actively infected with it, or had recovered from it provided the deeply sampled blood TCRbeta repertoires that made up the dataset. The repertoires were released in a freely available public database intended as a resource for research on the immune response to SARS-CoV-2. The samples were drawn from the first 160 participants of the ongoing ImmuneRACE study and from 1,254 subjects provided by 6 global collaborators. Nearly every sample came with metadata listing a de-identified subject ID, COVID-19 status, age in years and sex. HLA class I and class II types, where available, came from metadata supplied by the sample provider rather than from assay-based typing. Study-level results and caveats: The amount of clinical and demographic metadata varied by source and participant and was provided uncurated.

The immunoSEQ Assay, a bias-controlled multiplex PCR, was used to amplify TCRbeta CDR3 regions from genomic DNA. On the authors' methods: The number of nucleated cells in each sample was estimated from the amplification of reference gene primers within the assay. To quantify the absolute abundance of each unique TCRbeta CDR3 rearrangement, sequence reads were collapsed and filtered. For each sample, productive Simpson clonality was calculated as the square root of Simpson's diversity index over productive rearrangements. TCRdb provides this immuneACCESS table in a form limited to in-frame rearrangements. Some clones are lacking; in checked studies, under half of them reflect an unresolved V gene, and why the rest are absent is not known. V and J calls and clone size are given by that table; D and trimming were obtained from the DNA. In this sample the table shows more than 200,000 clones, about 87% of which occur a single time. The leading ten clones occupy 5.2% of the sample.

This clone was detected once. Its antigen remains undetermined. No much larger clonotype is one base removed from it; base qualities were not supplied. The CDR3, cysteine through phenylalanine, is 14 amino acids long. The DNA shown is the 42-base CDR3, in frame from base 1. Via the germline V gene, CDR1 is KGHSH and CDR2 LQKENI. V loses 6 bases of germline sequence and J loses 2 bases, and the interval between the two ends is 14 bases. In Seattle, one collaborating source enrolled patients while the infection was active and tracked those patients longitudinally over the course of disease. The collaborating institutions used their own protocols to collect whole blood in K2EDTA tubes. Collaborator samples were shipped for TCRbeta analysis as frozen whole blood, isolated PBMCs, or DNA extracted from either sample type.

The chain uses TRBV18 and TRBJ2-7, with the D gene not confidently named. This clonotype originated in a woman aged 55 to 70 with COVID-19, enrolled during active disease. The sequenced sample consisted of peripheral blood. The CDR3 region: CASSQVDTAYEQYF. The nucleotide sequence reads TGTGCCAGCTCGCAGGTCGACACCGCCTACGAGCAGTACTTC.